This T cell receptor beta chain is drawn from a study of early T cells in non-severe SARS-CoV-2 infection. About the research overall: From unsorted whole blood, bulk RNA was sequenced, and the chains remained unpaired.

This clonotype was observed many times. TCRdb recomputed calls from the 5' RACE reads with MiXCR, one row per CDR3 protein. The table records tens of thousands of distinct CDR3 sequences, less than 15% of them present only once. Germline V lookup: CDR1 SGHTA, CDR2 FQGNSA. The CDR3 is 15 amino acids. V lost 0 bases to trimming and J lost 3 bases; unmatched junction nucleotides: 3. This TCR was sampled from an adult who was a healthcare worker with PCR-confirmed SARS-CoV-2 infection or an uninfected control (not recorded which). This chain joins TRBV7-2 and TRBJ2-7; 9 positions agree with TRBD2. Sequenced: whole blood. The CDR3 DNA sequence: TGTGCCAGCAGCTTAGCGGGTAGCGGGGGCTACGAGCAGTACTTC. It is translated as CASSLAGSGGYEQYF.